The subject of this entry is one TCR beta chain. What it binds is unknown. Measured with immunoSEQ multiplex PCR; TCRdb has only the in-frame clones, and not every one. The sample has 85,000 to 90,000 clones, just under 95% seen once. This sample was included in a study of graft-versus-host responses after intestinal transplantation. Overall study context: Anti-thymocyte globulin induction preceded roughly 3 years of tacrolimus and steroid maintenance in all recipients.

Notes on the study in general: Those patients showing graft-donor T cell macrochimerism displayed high graft-versus-host to host-versus-graft clonal ratios in allografts. GvH clones occurred in recipient marrow; some first appeared in ileum or blood.

There are 13 residues in the CDR3. Germline CDR1 is MNHNS and CDR2 is SASEGT. The ends were cut back, 6 bases at V and 6 bases at J, with 14 bases in the middle. Material: unstimulated CD4+ T cells sorted from spleen or lymph node cells, obtained before intestinal transplant. The rearrangement joins TRBV6-1 to TRBJ1-2; D possibly corresponds to TRBD1 (6 bases). The clonotype comes from a human donor who received an intestinal transplant. CDR3 loop: CASSPQGVNGYTF. As DNA, the CDR3 is TGTGCCAGCAGCCCACAGGGAGTCAATGGCTACACCTTC.